These T cell receptor beta chains were read from a single sample in a study of T cell responses to AZD1222 COVID-19 vaccine. TCRdb keeps only in-frame clones here, not all; method: immunoSEQ multiplex PCR. The sample yields 95,000 to 150,000 clones, approximately 94% seen once. Source: peripheral blood, taken 28 days after the second AZD1222 dose. These receptors were collected from an adult who received the AZD1222 COVID-19 vaccine. The CDR3 runs from the conserved cysteine through the conserved F or W. A D gene is named only where the DNA matches it firmly. Expanded clones are given a class, and other clones once, few, many or no size at all.

CDR3 protein | CDR3 DNA | V gene | D gene | J gene | clone size
CASSLSATLSATEAFF | TGTGCCAGCAGCTTATCGGCCACCTTGTCCGCCACTGAAGCTTTCTTT | TRBV7-9 | NA | TRBJ1-1 | NA
CASSDPRGDNNEQFF | TGCGCCAGCAGTGACCCTCGGGGGGACAACAATGAGCAGTTCTTC | TRBV10-1 | NA | TRBJ2-1 | NA
CASSRKRDQPQHF | TGCGCCAGCAGCCGCAAGAGGGATCAGCCCCAGCATTTT | TRBV4-3 | NA | TRBJ1-5 | NA
CASSEVAGGGGYTF | TGTGCCAGCAGTGAGGTCGCGGGGGGCGGCGGCTACACCTTC | TRBV6-1 | NA | TRBJ1-2 | few
CASSVRGDTQYF | TGTGCCAGCAGCGTCCGGGGAGATACGCAGTATTTT | TRBV9 | NA | TRBJ2-3 | once
CSVTERAVNEQFF | TGCAGCGTTACGGAGAGGGCGGTTAATGAGCAGTTCTTC | TRBV29-1 | NA | TRBJ2-1 | NA
CASSLEGGYGYTF | TGTGCCAGCAGTTTAGAGGGCGGCTATGGCTACACCTTC | TRBV28 | NA | TRBJ1-2 | NA
CASSGLGLGNEQFF | TGTGCCAGCAGCGGGCTTGGACTAGGCAATGAGCAGTTCTTC | TRBV7-2 | TRBD2 | TRBJ2-1 | NA
CASSGGGRNTEAFF | TGTGCCAGCAGTGGTGGGGGGCGGAACACTGAAGCTTTCTTT | TRBV2 | NA | TRBJ1-1 | NA
CASSTVRGNTEAFF | TGTGCCAGTAGTACCGTCAGGGGGAACACTGAAGCTTTCTTT | TRBV19 | NA | TRBJ1-1 | NA
CASSLVIRRETQYF | TGTGCCAGCAGCTTAGTCATCAGAAGAGAGACCCAGTACTTC | TRBV7-2 | NA | TRBJ2-5 | NA
CATSDGGPVDTQYF | TGTGCCACCAGTGATGGGGGGCCCGTCGATACGCAGTATTTT | TRBV24-1 | NA | TRBJ2-3 | once
CASSIQGAYEKLFF | TGTGCCAGTAGTATACAGGGGGCGTATGAAAAACTGTTTTTT | TRBV19 | TRBD1 | TRBJ1-4 | NA
CASSPGTGALSLHF | TGTGCCAGCAGTCCCGGGACAGGGGCCCTCAGCCTCCACTTT | TRBV14 | TRBD1 | TRBJ1-6 | NA
CASSSRDPTYNEQFF | TGTGCCAGCAGCTCCCGGGACCCGACCTACAATGAGCAGTTCTTC | TRBV5-5 | NA | TRBJ2-1 | NA
CASSLYRQGQGELFF | TGTGCCAGCAGTTTATACAGACAGGGCCAAGGGGAGCTGTTTTTT | TRBV27 | TRBD1 | TRBJ2-2 | NA
CASSLQGWAEAFF | TGTGCCAGCAGCTTACAGGGTTGGGCTGAAGCTTTCTTT | TRBV12-3/TRBV12-4 | NA | TRBJ1-1 | NA
CASSTRTGEAFF | TGTGCCAGTAGTACCCGGACAGGTGAAGCTTTCTTT | TRBV19 | TRBD1 | TRBJ1-1 | NA
CASSIGGGRQPQHF | TGTGCCAGTAGTATAGGGGGGGGCAGGCAGCCCCAGCATTTT | TRBV19 | NA | TRBJ1-5 | NA
CASSFDRGRFEYGYTF | TGTGCCAGCAGCTTTGACAGGGGAAGATTTGAGTATGGCTACACCTTC | TRBV5-4 | TRBD1 | TRBJ1-2 | NA
CASSLSGGALYNEQFF | TGTGCCAGCAGTTTATCGGGGGGGGCGCTTTATAATGAGCAGTTCTTC | TRBV27 | NA | TRBJ2-1 | NA
CASSQDEPDRASTGELFF | TGCGCCAGCAGCCAAGATGAACCGGACAGGGCATCGACCGGGGAGCTGTTTTTT | TRBV4-1 | TRBD1 | TRBJ2-2 | NA
CANGTGYQPQHF | TGTGCCAATGGGACAGGTTATCAGCCCCAGCATTTT | TRBV6-5 | TRBD1 | TRBJ1-5 | NA
CASSFASSLGNGYTF | TGTGCCAGCAGTTTTGCCTCCTCCCTGGGAAATGGCTACACCTTC | TRBV27 | NA | TRBJ1-2 | once
CASNSGRSTDTQYF | TGTGCCAGCAACTCAGGGAGAAGCACAGATACGCAGTATTTT | TRBV11-2 | NA | TRBJ2-3 | NA
CASSPRGFPGELFF | TGTGCCAGCAGCCCACGGGGTTTTCCCGGGGAGCTGTTTTTT | TRBV5-8 | NA | TRBJ2-2 | NA
CASSEALRGRLQETQYF | TGTGCCAGCAGTGAAGCGCTTAGGGGGCGCCTCCAAGAGACCCAGTACTTC | TRBV2 | TRBD1 | TRBJ2-5 | NA
CASSYSWAVNQPQHF | TGTGCCAGCAGCTACTCATGGGCAGTTAATCAGCCCCAGCATTTT | TRBV27 | NA | TRBJ1-5 | NA
CASRVVPLEAFF | TGTGCCAGTAGAGTTGTCCCGTTGGAAGCTTTCTTT | TRBV19 | NA | TRBJ1-1 | NA
CASRLPRVNTGELFF | TGCGCCAGCAGATTGCCGAGGGTGAACACCGGGGAGCTGTTTTTT | TRBV5-1 | NA | TRBJ2-2 | once
CASRKGRGRSYEQYF | TGTGCCAGTAGGAAGGGGAGGGGCCGCTCCTACGAGCAGTACTTC | TRBV19 | TRBD2 | TRBJ2-7 | NA
CSAQGGSDTQYF | TGCAGCGCTCAAGGGGGATCAGATACGCAGTATTTT | TRBV29-1 | NA | TRBJ2-3 | NA
CSVGGGAGSNEQFF | TGCAGCGTTGGCGGGGGGGCCGGTTCCAATGAGCAGTTCTTC | TRBV29-1 | TRBD2 | TRBJ2-1 | NA
CASSQGVYGYTF | TGTGCCAGCAGCCAAGGCGTCTATGGCTACACCTTC | TRBV3-1/TRBV3-2 | NA | TRBJ1-2 | once
CASRSGPTYEQYF | TGCGCCAGCAGGTCGGGACCAACCTACGAGCAGTACTTC | TRBV5-1 | NA | TRBJ2-7 | NA
CASSLSTGLNTEAFF | TGTGCCAGCAGCTTGTCGACAGGGTTGAACACTGAAGCTTTCTTT | TRBV7-2 | TRBD1 | TRBJ1-1 | NA
CASSRSGGEGETQYF | TGTGCCAGCAGCCGTTCAGGGGGCGAGGGGGAGACCCAGTACTTC | TRBV11-2 | TRBD1 | TRBJ2-5 | NA
CASSLGLNEQFF | TGTGCCAGCAGCCTGGGACTGAATGAGCAGTTCTTC | TRBV11-2 | NA | TRBJ2-1 | NA
CASSPKGGGEAFF | TGTGCCAGCTCACCCAAGGGGGGCGGGGAAGCTTTCTTT | TRBV18 | NA | TRBJ1-1 | NA
CASSAGQGTFTEAFF | TGTGCCAGCTCCGCCGGACAGGGGACTTTCACTGAAGCTTTCTTT | TRBV18 | TRBD1 | TRBJ1-1 | NA
CASSFGGNNQPQHF | TGTGCCAGCAGTTTCGGGGGAAACAATCAGCCCCAGCATTTT | TRBV27 | NA | TRBJ1-5 | NA
CASSSQGQGNNSPLHF | TGTGCCAGCAGCTCGCAAGGACAGGGTAACAATTCACCCCTCCACTTT | TRBV11-2 | TRBD1 | TRBJ1-6 | NA
CASNEKHREVYTEAFF | TGTGCCAGCAACGAAAAACACAGGGAGGTGTACACTGAAGCTTTCTTT | TRBV25-1 | NA | TRBJ1-1 | NA